A selection of T cell receptor beta chains follows, all from one sample in a study of blood T cell repertoires in COVID-19. Generated by immunoSEQ multiplex PCR, the TCRdb table keeps only in-frame clones and is missing some. The sample lists fewer than 150,000 clones; 60% to 80% were seen once. The sample was peripheral blood. These TCRs come from a man aged 55 to 69 who had recovered from COVID-19. Each CDR3 is given with its conserved first and last residue. Each record gives: J gene, V gene, clone size, CDR3 protein. Part of the rows lack a size; the others show once, few, many or a class for expanded clones.

TRBJ1-4	TRBV10-1	few	CASRAQEDKVATNEKLFF
TRBJ2-1	TRBV11-2	.	CASSLGLAGGREQFF
TRBJ1-4	TRBV19	.	CASSQPGQTTNEKLFF
TRBJ2-1	TRBV4-3	few	CASSQDRRGQEQFF
TRBJ2-5	TRBV6-1	few	CASSELATPPQETQYF
TRBJ2-2	TRBV7-9	once	CASSPGQSSFTGELFF
TRBJ2-7	TRBV3-1/TRBV3-2	.	CASSRTGGYEQYF
TRBJ2-2	TRBV5-1	.	CASSFGQGSGGTGELFF
TRBJ2-3	TRBV4-1	.	CASSQGLGRTDTQYF
TRBJ1-5	TRBV4-3	few	CASSHSGVQGILSQPQHF
TRBJ2-1	TRBV6-4	.	CASSPIRDSLYNEQFF
TRBJ1-1	TRBV5-4	few	CASRSYRGTEAFF
TRBJ2-1	TRBV7-3	.	CASSPRPFRGDEQFF
TRBJ2-5	TRBV6-5	.	CASSPQGPQETQYF
TRBJ1-3	TRBV6-5	.	CASKEVRSGNTIYF
TRBJ2-7	TRBV3-1/TRBV3-2	once	CASSSGTGPYEQYF
TRBJ1-3	TRBV4-2	few	CASSSGFSGNTIYF
TRBJ2-5	TRBV3-1/TRBV3-2	.	CASSQDGTGVATQYF
TRBJ1-1	TRBV28	few	CYSGTANTEAFF
TRBJ2-1	TRBV28	.	CASSSHGSGRIYNEQFF
TRBJ2-7	TRBV7-3	.	CASSFGQGYEQYF
TRBJ2-4	TRBV11-2	.	CASSLDREIQIAKNIQYF
TRBJ2-7	TRBV19	few	CASSKGLAGDYEQYF
TRBJ1-1	TRBV7-9	.	CASSLSGGVATEAFF
TRBJ2-2	TRBV6-5	few	CASSKDRLNTGELFF
TRBJ2-5	TRBV5-6	.	CASSALAGGEKTQYF
TRBJ1-2	TRBV7-9	.	CASSLEGEVSYGYTF
TRBJ1-4	TRBV6-4	.	CASSPGDGNEKLFF
TRBJ2-5	TRBV7-2	.	CASSPQPQGQTQYF
TRBJ2-1	TRBV7-2	.	CASSLERGVPLVEQFF
TRBJ2-1	TRBV5-1	.	CASSLAAVSSYNEQFF
TRBJ2-7	TRBV27	.	CASSLREGLSYEQYF
TRBJ1-1	TRBV10-3	.	CASTGGNTEAFF
TRBJ1-1	TRBV6-5	.	CASNYGDSEAFF
TRBJ1-5	TRBV28	.	CASSLLVGGDQPQHF